This is a list of T cell receptor beta chains from one sample in a study of regulatory dendritic cells for organ transplantation. TCRdb keeps only in-frame clones here, not all; method: immunoSEQ multiplex PCR. The sample shows over 8,500 clones, 60% to 75% of them seen only once. The antigens these receptors bind are not known. Sequencing was carried out using memory CD4+ T cells from blood cultured with regulatory dendritic cells. The receptor source for this set is a human donor in good health. Both conserved end residues are part of each CDR3. The order of the fields is clone size, J gene, V gene, D gene, CDR3 DNA, CDR3 protein. The D gene is left open where the match is weak. Size is omitted from some rows. Given values are once, few, many or a class for expanded clones.

>.|TRBJ2-5|TRBV19|TRBD1
TGTGCCAGTAGTATAATGACAGGGGTAGGGGAGACCCAGTACTTC
CASSIMTGVGETQYF
>.|TRBJ2-5|TRBV9|TRBD2
TGTGCCAGCAGCTTTAGCGGGAGCTACCAAGAGACCCAGTACTTC
CASSFSGSYQETQYF
>.|TRBJ2-7|TRBV5-1|.
TGCGCCAGCAGCTCCGGGACACAAGCCTACGAGCAGTACTTC
CASSSGTQAYEQYF
>once|TRBJ2-1|TRBV29-1|.
TGCAGCGTTGACCTTAGGGGGGGGGATGAGCAGTTCTTC
CSVDLRGGDEQFF
>.|TRBJ2-6|TRBV7-9|.
TGTGCCAGCAGCTTTAGGGGCTCTGGGGCCAACGTCCTGACTTTC
CASSFRGSGANVLTF
>.|TRBJ2-1|TRBV6-1|.
TGTGCCAGCAGGGGCGAACAATCTAACAATGAGCAGTTCTTC
CASRGEQSNNEQFF
>.|TRBJ2-3|TRBV19|.
TGTGCCAGTATCTCGACTAGCACAGATACGCAGTATTTT
CASISTSTDTQYF
>.|TRBJ2-1|TRBV27|.
TGTGCCAGCAGTTTGTACCACAACAATGAGCAGTTCTTC
CASSLYHNNEQFF
>.|TRBJ2-5|TRBV21-1|.
TGTGCCAGCAGCTTCCGACTAGCGGGGGGGCCTAAAGAGACCCAGTACTTC
CASSFRLAGGPKETQYF
>.|TRBJ1-1|TRBV7-8|.
TGTGCCAGCAGCCCGGAGACCTACCGGGGTGAAGCTTTCTTT
CASSPETYRGEAFF
>.|TRBJ2-5|TRBV4-2|TRBD2
TGTGCCAGCAGCCAAGATTTGCGGGAGTGGGAGACCCAGTACTTC
CASSQDLREWETQYF
>.|TRBJ2-7|TRBV6-5|.
TGTGCCAGCACTTCGAGGGGAGGGGGTGGGTACGAGCAGTACTTC
CASTSRGGGGYEQYF
>.|TRBJ1-4|TRBV7-9|.
TGTGCCAGCAGCTTAGGAGGGCGGGGTGAAAAACTGTTTTTT
CASSLGGRGEKLFF
>.|TRBJ2-5|TRBV15|TRBD2
TGTGCCACCAGCCTCCGTGGGGGGGGAGAGACCCAGTACTTC
CATSLRGGGETQYF
>.|TRBJ1-6|TRBV5-1|TRBD1
TGCGCCAGCAGCGTAAGGACAGGGGAGGGATCACCCCTCCACTTT
CASSVRTGEGSPLHF
>few|TRBJ1-2|TRBV27|TRBD1
TGTGCCAGCAGTTCCCCCGGGACAGGGAACTATGGCTACACCTTC
CASSSPGTGNYGYTF
>.|TRBJ2-7|TRBV5-5|TRBD1
TGTGCCAGCAACCCCCCCGGGACAGGGGGCTTGGAGCAGTACTTC
CASNPPGTGGLEQYF
>.|TRBJ2-7|TRBV11-2|TRBD1
TGTGCCAGCAGTCGTGACAGGGGCTACGAGCAGTACTTC
CASSRDRGYEQYF
>.|TRBJ2-7|TRBV7-9|TRBD2
TGTGCCAGCACAATAGCGGGGGTAACCTACGAGCAGTACTTC
CASTIAGVTYEQYF
>once|TRBJ1-2|TRBV7-8|TRBD1
TGTGCCAGCAGCTTAGTAATTATCGGGACAGGAAACTATGGCTACACCTTC
CASSLVIIGTGNYGYTF
>few|TRBJ2-7|TRBV7-9|.
TGTGCCAGCAGGGGGACGGGGGTCTCCTACGAGCAGTACTTC
CASRGTGVSYEQYF
>.|TRBJ2-7|TRBV6-5|TRBD2
TGTGCCAGCAGCCTATCTAGCGGGATCCACGAGCAGTACTTC
CASSLSSGIHEQYF
>.|TRBJ2-3|TRBV5-5|TRBD2
TGTGCCAGCAGCGGTGGGACTAGCGGGGGAAGAGATACGCAGTATTTT
CASSGGTSGGRDTQYF
>few|TRBJ2-7|TRBV5-5|.
TGTGCCAGCAGCTTCGGACAGATCTCCTACGAGCAGTACTTC
CASSFGQISYEQYF
>.|TRBJ1-1|TRBV6-6|TRBD1
TGTGCCAGCAGTTACGTGGTCAGGGGGTCTGAAGCTTTCTTT
CASSYVVRGSEAFF
>.|TRBJ2-2|TRBV4-1|.
TGCGCCAGCAGCCAAGATGTCGGGAGGAACACCGGGGAGCTGTTTTTT
CASSQDVGRNTGELFF